The 22 T cell receptor beta chains given below trace back to one sample, sequenced in a study of blood T cell repertoires in COVID-19. Clones were sequenced by immunoSEQ multiplex PCR, and TCRdb holds only the in-frame ones, with some missing. The profile shows 250,000 to 300,000 clones, approximately 86% of them singletons. Sequenced material: peripheral blood. The receptor source for this set is a young man with active or convalescent COVID-19.

As concerns this clone: Other DNA sequences of this sample code for an identical CDR3. The chain carries TRBV5-1 and TRBJ2-2; TRBD2 matches 14 bases. CDR3 length: 16 amino acids. Germline CDR1 reads SGHRS; CDR2 reads YFSETQ. The junction had 2 bases not matched to a gene; V was cut back by 3 bases and J by 4 bases. The CDR3 DNA follows: TGCGCCAGCAGCTCAGGACTAGCGGGGGGCACCGGGGAGCTGTTTTTT. It specifies CASSSGLAGGTGELFF.

The chain combines TRBV7-8 with TRBJ2-3; TRBD1 aligns across 8 bases. The CDR3 spans 15 residues. V lost 1 base and J lost 5; bases outside the gene matches: 5. Germline CDR1 reads SGHVS; CDR2 reads FQNEAQ. The CDR3 sequence: CASSLGAGGRDTQYF. The CDR3 DNA sequence: TGTGCCAGCAGCTTAGGGGCAGGGGGCAGAGATACGCAGTATTTT.

This rearrangement joins TRBV20-1 to TRBJ2-7, with 10 nucleotides matching TRBD2. Looked up from germline, CDR1 is DFQATT and CDR2 is SNEGSKA (reference sequence). J gave up 6 bases and V 3 bases, and 5 bases lay outside the gene matches. The CDR3 loop spans 13 amino acids. CDR3 sequence reads: CSASPSGRTEQYF. The CDR3 bases are TGCAGTGCTAGTCCTAGCGGGAGAACCGAGCAGTACTTC.

V and J are TRBV6-1 and TRBJ1-3; TRBD1 agrees at 9 bases. This CDR3 spans 16 amino acids. The germline V gene has CDR1 MNHNS and CDR2 SASEGT. After removal of 2 bases from V and 5 bases from J, the junction contained 7 bases not matched to a gene. The CDR3, as DNA: TGTGCCAGCAGTGAAAGCCGACAGGGGGGTCGAAACACCATATATTTT. It codes for CASSESRQGGRNTIYF.

J is TRBJ2-5 and V is TRBV20-1; D perhaps matches TRBD2 (6 bases). The ends were cut back, 3 bases at V and 4 bases at J, with 15 bases in the middle. Germline values: CDR1 DFQATT, CDR2 SNEGSKA (reference sequence). The CDR3 totals 14 residues. In nucleotides, the CDR3 is TGCAGTGCTAGTAGGAGGGACCTCCCAGAGACCCAGTACTTC. Translating gives CSASRRDLPETQYF.

This clone was recorded a few times. V gene TRBV19 combines with J gene TRBJ1-5; maybe TRBD1 (5 bases). The CDR3 spans 16 residues. Germline loops: CDR1 LNHDA, CDR2 SQIVND (reference sequence). With 7 bases removed from V and 0 bases from J, the gap between germline ends came to 16 bases. The DNA for the CDR3 is TGTGCCAGTACAGTATGGGGCTCGTATAGCAATCAGCCCCAGCATTTT. It specifies CASTVWGSYSNQPQHF.

The CDR3 reads CASSPPPDRNTEAFF. The CDR3 DNA follows: TGTGCCAGCAGCCCTCCCCCCGACAGGAACACTGAAGCTTTCTTT. This sequence joins TRBV5-8 and TRBJ1-1; TRBD1 might be the D (5 bases). The V and J ends lost 4 bases and 1 base respectively, with 14 bases between them. Germline assignment: CDR1 SGHTS and CDR2 YDEGEE. CDR3 size: 15 residues. The variable domain in full, with the rest retrieved from reference TRBV5-8 and TRBJ1-1, is EAGVTQSPTHLIKTRGQQATLRCSPISGHTSVYWYQQALGLGLQFLLWYDEGEERNRGNFPPRFSGRQFPNYSSELNVNALELEDSALYLCASSPPPDRNTEAFFGQGTRLTVV.

This rearrangement joins TRBV27 to TRBJ2-1; a weak D match, TRBD2 (7 bases). Germline V CDR1 and CDR2: MNHEY, SMNVEV (reference sequence). The CDR3 runs to 16 residues. V dropped 6 bases and J dropped 8 bases, with 23 bases sitting between them. The CDR3 here is CASSPGGSASADEQFF. The CDR3 nucleotides are TGTGCCAGCAGCCCGGGGGGCAGCGCGTCGGCGGATGAGCAGTTCTTC.

This clone occurred once. The V and J genes are TRBV5-4 and TRBJ2-3; the match to TRBD1 covers 7 bases. Germline values: CDR1 SGHNT, CDR2 YYREEE (reference sequence). The J segment lost 2 bases and the V segment lost 4 bases, leaving 13 bases of the junction unmatched. This CDR3 contains 17 residues. This chain's CDR3 is CASSPPGQLLLTDTQYF. DNA for the CDR3: TGTGCCAGCAGCCCTCCGGGACAGCTTCTCCTCACAGATACGCAGTATTTT.

V and J are TRBV28 and TRBJ1-4; D remains ambiguous. The CDR3 extends over 13 amino acids. V was shortened by 6 bases and J by 6 bases, with 11 bases between the two germline ends. Germline V gene sequence: CDR1 MDHEN, CDR2 SYDVKM. The CDR3 sequence: CASSGKGYEKLFF. CDR3 in DNA: TGTGCCAGCAGCGGGAAGGGATATGAAAAACTGTTTTTT.

The chain recombines TRBV7-9 with TRBJ1-3, with 8 bases fitting TRBD1. V lost 5 bases and J lost 4; bases outside the gene matches: 4. The CDR3 runs to 14 residues. From germline, CDR1 is SEHNR and CDR2 FQNEAQ (reference sequence). The CDR3 DNA sequence: TGTGCCAGCAGCGTCGGACAGGGAGGAAACACCATATATTTT. This codes for CASSVGQGGNTIYF.

V gene TRBV2 combines with J gene TRBJ1-1, with D tentatively TRBD1 (5 bases). The CDR3 loop spans 13 amino acids. Germline CDR1 SNHLY, CDR2 FYNNEI. The V gene lost 5 bases and the J gene lost 1 base, with 8 bases spanning the gap. CDR3 in amino acids: CASSLTENTEAFF. The CDR3 coding sequence is TGTGCCAGCAGTCTGACAGAGAACACTGAAGCTTTCTTT.

The gene calls are TRBV5-1 and TRBJ1-6, with D possibly matching TRBD1 (5 bases). The CDR3 length is 15 residues. V was pared by 6 bases and J by 9 bases, with 19 bases between. Germline V gene sequence: CDR1 SGHRS, CDR2 YFSETQ. Here the CDR3 reads CASTAVAGEGSPLHF. CDR3 nucleotides: TGCGCCAGCACAGCTGTGGCGGGGGAAGGTTCACCCCTCCACTTT. Together with reference TRBV5-1 and TRBJ1-6, the CDR3 gives the full variable domain: KAGVTQTPRYLIKTRGQQVTLSCSPISGHRSVSWYQQTPGQGLQFLFEYFSETQRNKGNFPGRFSGRQFSNSRSEMNVSTLELGDSALYLCASTAVAGEGSPLHFGNGTRLTVT.

Only one count was recorded for this clone. The chain recombines TRBV7-2 with TRBJ2-1; D unresolved. The germline CDR1 and CDR2 sequences are SGHTA and FQGNSA. CDR3 length equals 13 residues. V lost 5 bases to trimming and J lost 5 bases, with 10 bases between them. CDR3 protein: CASSPPADNEQFF. The CDR3 DNA reads TGTGCCAGCAGCCCGCCCGCGGACAATGAGCAGTTCTTC.

J is TRBJ1-3 and V is TRBV30, with a possible D match to TRBD1 (5 bases). The germline V gene has CDR1 GTSNPN and CDR2 SVGIG (reference sequence). Trimming removed 4 bases at V and 5 bases at J, with 12 bases between. The CDR3 extends over 13 amino acids. This chain's CDR3 is CAWMGQSRNTIYF. The CDR3 bases are TGTGCCTGGATGGGGCAATCCAGAAACACCATATATTTT.

The chain recombines TRBV11-1 with TRBJ2-7, with 8 bases fitting TRBD1. This CDR3 contains 15 residues. V shed 3 bases and J 0 bases; nucleotides not matched to a gene: 4. CDR1 is SGHAT, CDR2 FQDESV, per germline (reference sequence). CDR3 protein: CASSFETGASYEQYF. The CDR3 nucleotides are TGTGCCAGCAGCTTCGAGACAGGGGCCTCCTACGAGCAGTACTTC.

The chain employs TRBV28 and TRBJ1-5; 7 nucleotides match TRBD1. The J segment lost 7 bases and the V segment lost 5 bases, leaving 8 bases of the junction unmatched. The CDR3 consists of 14 residues. Germline CDR1 and CDR2: MDHEN and SYDVKM. Written as DNA, the CDR3 is TGTGCCAGCAGTGAGACAGGGTTATCGCAGCCCCAGCATTTT. This sequence encodes CASSETGLSQPQHF.

Only a few counts were recorded for this clone. This rearrangement joins TRBV13 to TRBJ1-1; possible D gene TRBD1, 5 bases. Trimming took 5 bases from V and 3 from J, leaving 22 bases between them. The germline V gene encodes CDR1 PRHDT and CDR2 FYEKMQ (reference sequence). This CDR3 is 17 amino acids long. The CDR3 bases are TGTGCCAGCAGCACCCTCCATTACAGGAATACGGACACTGAAGCTTTCTTT. Translating gives CASSTLHYRNTDTEAFF.

V gene TRBV9 combines with J gene TRBJ1-3; D ambiguous. CDR1 is SGDLS and CDR2 is YYNGEE in the germline V gene. The V end was cut by 2 bases, the J end by 4 bases, with 13 bases between. The CDR3 contains 15 residues. The CDR3 loop is CASSVAGGPGNTIYF. The CDR3 nucleotides read TGTGCCAGCAGCGTGGCAGGAGGTCCGGGAAACACCATATATTTT.

This clone was recorded only once. The chain is built from TRBV6-2 or TRBV6-3 and TRBJ2-5, with D possibly matching TRBD1 (6 bases). The CDR3 has 13 amino acids. V was cut by 2 bases and J by 5 bases, with 9 bases left in between. CDR1 MNHEY and CDR2 SVGEGT come from the germline V gene. The CDR3 nucleotides read TGTGCCAGCAGTTACGCAGGGGTGGAGACCCAGTACTTC. Translating it yields CASSYAGVETQYF.

This chain uses TRBV7-9 with TRBJ2-2; TRBD2 agrees at 7 bases. The CDR3 has 13 amino acids. V shed 5 bases, J shed 5 bases, and the junction held 2 bases outside the gene matches. CDR1 and CDR2 from the germline V gene are SEHNR and FQNEAQ (reference sequence). The CDR3 here is CASSDGRTGELFF. The DNA for the CDR3 is TGTGCCAGCAGCGACGGGAGGACCGGGGAGCTGTTTTTT.

CDR3 coding DNA: TGTGCCAGCAGTGAAGGGATAGCCTTCCCACACGAGCAGTACTTC. Translation gives CASSEGIAFPHEQYF. The chain is built from TRBV6-1 and TRBJ2-7; the D is unclear. With 1 base removed from V and 5 bases from J, the gap between germline ends came to 15 bases. The germline V gene encodes CDR1 MNHNS and CDR2 SASEGT. The CDR3 extends over 15 amino acids.